The clone carrying this T cell receptor (beta chain) was seen a single time. Its target is not known. V was pared by 0 bases and J by 7 bases, with 15 bases between. The CDR3 has 15 residues. Germline assignment: CDR1 MNHNY and CDR2 SVGAGI (reference sequence). These data are taken from a study of radiotherapy plus CTLA-4 blockade in lung cancer. Clones were read by immunoSEQ multiplex PCR, and TCRdb kept only the in-frame ones, dropping some. The data hold about 68,000 clones, with 79% observed a single time. Regarding the study as a whole: The study found tumor-derived TCR clones expanded in blood after radiotherapy plus ipilimumab.

Focal radiation plus CTLA-4 blockade with ipilimumab was given to patients with chemo-refractory metastatic non-small-cell lung cancer. This specimen was peripheral blood, taken from a patient treated with radiotherapy plus ipilimumab. The source of this sequence is a human donor with non-small cell lung cancer who had a complete response to radiotherapy plus ipilimumab. The V and J genes are TRBV6-6 and TRBJ1-1, with a possible D match to TRBD1 (5 bases). Written as DNA, the CDR3 is TGTGCCAGCAGTTACTCACAGGCGACGGAGGTTGAAGCTTTCTTT. It is translated as CASSYSQATEVEAFF.